The T cell receptor beta chain under discussion was sequenced for a study of blood T cell repertoires in COVID-19. Across the whole study: The samples span acute and convalescent COVID-19 from the United States, Italy and Spain. From T cells, B-cell-depleted T cells, or PBMCs came the material, which was cDNA or gDNA.

TCRdb keeps only in-frame clones here, not all; method: immunoSEQ multiplex PCR. The sample has under 200,000 clones, 70% to 90% seen once. Enrolled during active infection, Seattle patients were then followed longitudinally. Sequenced: peripheral blood. This receptor was taken from a woman between 55 and 75 years old with COVID-19, enrolled during active disease.

CDR3 loop: CAWDRVLGSPLHF. CDR3 sequence (DNA): TGTGCCTGGGACAGGGTACTAGGGTCACCCCTCCACTTT. J is TRBJ1-6 and V is TRBV30, with 7 nucleotides matching TRBD1. The germline V gene encodes CDR1 GTSNPN and CDR2 SVGIG (reference sequence). CDR3 length equals 13 residues. V lost 5 bases, J lost 10 bases, and 8 bases stayed unmatched.